This TCR beta chain was recovered during a study of metastatic and nonmetastatic thyroid tumors. This clone was picked up many times. From germline, CDR1 is SEHNR and CDR2 FQNEAQ (reference sequence). This CDR3 is built from 14 residues. The V gene end was trimmed by 5 bases and the J gene end by 4 bases; junction bases not matched to a gene: 5. With MiXCR, TCRdb called clones anew from the PCR reads. The table lists some 35,000 clones, 25% to 30% of them singletons, with 7.8% in the top ten. No treatment had been given to any patient before thyroid surgery. Sequencing used blood. This clonotype was sampled from a female donor with papillary thyroid cancer or a benign thyroid nodule (not recorded which). Some clones in this sample may be carry-over from other donors' samples. The rearrangement joins TRBV7-9 to TRBJ1-2; 9 bases match TRBD1. CDR3 sequence: CASSVTGGTYGYTF. CDR3 nucleotides: TGTGCCAGCAGCGTTACAGGGGGCACCTATGGCTACACCTTC.